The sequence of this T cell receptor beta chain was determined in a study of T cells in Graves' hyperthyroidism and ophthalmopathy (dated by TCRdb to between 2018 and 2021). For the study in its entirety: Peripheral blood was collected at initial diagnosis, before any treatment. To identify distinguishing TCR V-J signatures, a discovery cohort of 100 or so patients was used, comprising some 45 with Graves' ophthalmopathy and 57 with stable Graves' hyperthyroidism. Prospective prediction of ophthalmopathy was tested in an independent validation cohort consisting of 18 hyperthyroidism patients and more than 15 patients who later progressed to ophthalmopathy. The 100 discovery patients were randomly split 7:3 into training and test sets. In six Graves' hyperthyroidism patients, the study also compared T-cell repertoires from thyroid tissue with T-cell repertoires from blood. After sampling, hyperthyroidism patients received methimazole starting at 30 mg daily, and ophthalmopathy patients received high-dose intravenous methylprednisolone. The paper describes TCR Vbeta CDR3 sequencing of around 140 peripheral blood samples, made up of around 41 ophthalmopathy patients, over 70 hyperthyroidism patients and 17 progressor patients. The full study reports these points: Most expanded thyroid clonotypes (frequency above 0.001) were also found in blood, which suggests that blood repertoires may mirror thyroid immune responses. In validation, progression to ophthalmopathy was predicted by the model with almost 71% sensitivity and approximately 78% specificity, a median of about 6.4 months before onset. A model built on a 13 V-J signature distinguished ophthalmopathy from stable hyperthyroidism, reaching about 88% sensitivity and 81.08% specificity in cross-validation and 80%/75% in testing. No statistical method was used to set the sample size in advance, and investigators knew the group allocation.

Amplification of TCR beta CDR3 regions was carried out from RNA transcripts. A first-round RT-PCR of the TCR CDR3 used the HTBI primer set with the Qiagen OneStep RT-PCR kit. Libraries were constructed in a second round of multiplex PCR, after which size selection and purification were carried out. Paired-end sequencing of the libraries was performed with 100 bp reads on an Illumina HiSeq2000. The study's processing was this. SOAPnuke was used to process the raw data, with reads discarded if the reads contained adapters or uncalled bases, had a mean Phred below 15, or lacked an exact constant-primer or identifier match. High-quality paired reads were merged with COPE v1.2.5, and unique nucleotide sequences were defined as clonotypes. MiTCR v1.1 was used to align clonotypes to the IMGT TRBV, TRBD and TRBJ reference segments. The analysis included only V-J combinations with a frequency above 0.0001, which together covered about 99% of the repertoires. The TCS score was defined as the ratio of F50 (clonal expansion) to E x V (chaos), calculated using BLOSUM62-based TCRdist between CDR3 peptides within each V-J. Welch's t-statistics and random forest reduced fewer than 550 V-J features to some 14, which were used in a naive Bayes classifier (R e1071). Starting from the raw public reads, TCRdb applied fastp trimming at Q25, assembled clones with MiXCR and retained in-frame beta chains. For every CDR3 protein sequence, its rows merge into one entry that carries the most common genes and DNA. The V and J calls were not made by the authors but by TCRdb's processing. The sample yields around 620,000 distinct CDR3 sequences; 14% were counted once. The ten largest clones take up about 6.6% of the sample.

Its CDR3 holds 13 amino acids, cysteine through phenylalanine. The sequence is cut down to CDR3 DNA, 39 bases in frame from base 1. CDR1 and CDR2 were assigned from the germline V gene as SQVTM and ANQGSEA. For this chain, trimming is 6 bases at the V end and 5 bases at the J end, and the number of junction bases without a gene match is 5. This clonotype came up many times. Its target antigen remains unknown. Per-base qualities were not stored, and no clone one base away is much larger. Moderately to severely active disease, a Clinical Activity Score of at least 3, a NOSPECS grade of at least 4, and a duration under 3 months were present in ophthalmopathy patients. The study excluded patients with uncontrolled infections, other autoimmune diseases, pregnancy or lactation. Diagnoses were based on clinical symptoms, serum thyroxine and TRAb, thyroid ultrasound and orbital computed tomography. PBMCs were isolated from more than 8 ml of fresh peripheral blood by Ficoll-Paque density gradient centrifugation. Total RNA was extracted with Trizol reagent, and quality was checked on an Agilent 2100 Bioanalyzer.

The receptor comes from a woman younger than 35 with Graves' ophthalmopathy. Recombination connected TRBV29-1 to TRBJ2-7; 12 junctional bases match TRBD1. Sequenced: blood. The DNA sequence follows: TGCAGCGTCGGGACAGGGGGCTCTAACGAGCAGTACTTC. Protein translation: CSVGTGGSNEQYF.